Shown below are 21 T cell receptor beta chains from a single sample sequenced in a study of post-analysis software for immune sequencing data. Built from TCR beta cDNA, the libraries had unique molecular identifiers in them. TCRdb re-derived calls from the PCR reads in MiXCR, one entry per CDR3 protein. In the table there are 150,000 or so distinct CDR3 sequences, around 34% of which are singletons. The specimen comprised blood, sampled after autologous hematopoietic stem cell transplantation. The receptors shown here come from a girl aged 10-17 years with multiple sclerosis.

The table lists this clonotype with a few counts. V gene TRBV7-2 combines with J gene TRBJ2-6; D remains unclear. V lost 4 bases, J lost 4 bases, and 8 bases lay in between. The CDR3 spans 14 residues. Per germline, CDR1 SGHTA and CDR2 FQGNSA. Written as DNA, the CDR3 is TGTGCCAGCAGCTCCGTCTCGGGGGCCAACGTCCTGACTTTC. Protein sequence: CASSSVSGANVLTF.

This clonotype has ten or more counts. V is TRBV4-3 and J is TRBJ2-5; possibly TRBD1 for D (5 bases). The CDR3 runs to 16 residues. From germline, CDR1 is LGHNA and CDR2 YSLEER. V was pared by 0 bases and J by 1 base, with 12 bases between. CDR3 sequence: CASSQEWRQGQETQYF. The CDR3, as DNA: TGCGCCAGCAGCCAAGAATGGCGGCAGGGCCAAGAGACCCAGTACTTC.

This clonotype has a handful of counts. V usage is TRBV20-1 and J usage is TRBJ2-3; D is possibly TRBD2 (5 bases). The CDR3 runs to 16 residues. Germline lookup yields CDR1 DFQATT and CDR2 SNEGSKA (reference sequence). Trimming cost V 5 bases and J 5 bases, with 23 bases left between them. CDR3 in DNA: TGCAGTGCTGCCCCGGTAGAGGCAGGACTGGGAGATACGCAGTATTTT. Amino acid sequence: CSAAPVEAGLGDTQYF.

In this sample, this clonotype turned up a few times. This chain uses TRBV7-3 with TRBJ2-3, with TRBD2 identical over 10 bases. Germline CDR1 is SGHTA and CDR2 is FQGTGA. V was clipped by 0 bases and J by 6 bases; unmatched bases: 12. The CDR3 runs 18 residues. The CDR3 nucleotides read TGTGCCAGCAGCTTAACCCCTAGCGGGAGCTTAAGTCCTGATACGCAGTATTTT. This translates into CASSLTPSGSLSPDTQYF.

The sample holds a few counts of this clonotype. The CDR3: CASSSPREPNEQFF. CDR3 DNA sequence: TGTGCCAGCAGCTCGCCCAGGGAGCCCAATGAGCAGTTCTTC. The rearrangement links TRBV7-9 to TRBJ2-1, with D perhaps given as TRBD1 or TRBD2 (5 bases each). Germline loops: CDR1 SEHNR, CDR2 FQNEAQ (reference sequence). V was cut by 4 bases and J by 6 bases, with 13 bases left in between. The length of the CDR3 is 14 residues.

This clonotype was counted a single time. The chain couples TRBV28 to TRBJ2-1; 8 bases match TRBD2. Germline CDR1 reads MDHEN; CDR2 reads SYDVKM. The CDR3 runs 16 residues. After removal of 2 bases from V and 0 bases from J, the junction contained 3 bases not matched to a gene. The CDR3 DNA sequence: TGTGCCAGCAGTTTACGAGCGGGAGTCTCCTACAATGAGCAGTTCTTC. As protein: CASSLRAGVSYNEQFF.

A few counts support this clonotype. This chain links TRBV20-1 with TRBJ2-1; TRBD2 is a possible D gene (7 bases). The V gene's germline CDR1 is DFQATT and CDR2 SNEGSKA (reference sequence). V lost 5 bases and J 8 bases, leaving 19 bases between the germline ends. The CDR3 contains 14 residues. The CDR3 is CSARRGGRGDEQFF. CDR3 nucleotide sequence: TGCAGTGCTCGTCGCGGGGGCAGAGGGGATGAGCAGTTCTTC.

This chain connects TRBV29-1 to TRBJ2-4, with unresolved D. The CDR3 extends over 13 amino acids. From germline, CDR1 is SQVTM and CDR2 ANQGSEA. Trimming removed 3 bases at V and 2 bases at J, with 8 bases between. CDR3 residues: CSVEGNPKNIQYF. Here the CDR3 DNA reads TGCAGCGTTGAGGGAAATCCCAAAAACATTCAGTACTTC.

This clonotype appeared a few times. This chain links TRBV10-1 with TRBJ1-6; D might be TRBD1 (5 bases). V lost 1 base, J lost 7 bases, and 8 bases lay in between. The CDR3 has 14 residues. Germline-derived CDR1 and CDR2 are WNHNN and SYGVQD (reference sequence). The CDR3 DNA sequence: TGCGCCAGCAGTGAGTGGGGACCGAATTCACCCCTCCACTTT. It specifies CASSEWGPNSPLHF.

This clonotype was counted only a few times. The CDR3 DNA reads as TGTGCCAGCAGCAAAAATCCGGGACAGTTTAGGGAGACCCAGTACTTC. Its protein product is CASSKNPGQFRETQYF. The chain couples TRBV27 to TRBJ2-5, with 7 bases matching TRBD1. Looked up from germline, CDR1 is MNHEY and CDR2 is SMNVEV (reference sequence). J lost 5 bases, V lost 6 bases, and 15 bases had no gene match. CDR3 length: 16 residues.

The rearrangement uses TRBV28 and TRBJ1-2, with a possible D match to TRBD1 (6 bases). Trimming took off 2 bases at V and 4 bases at J, with 8 bases between the two ends. There are 13 residues in the CDR3. Germline assignment: CDR1 MDHEN and CDR2 SYDVKM. In nucleotides, the CDR3 is TGTGCCAGCAGTTTAAGAGGGGGCTATGGCTACACCTTC. Amino acid sequence: CASSLRGGYGYTF.

The V and J genes are TRBV6-1 and TRBJ2-5; D ambiguous. V dropped 1 base and J dropped 1 base, with 13 bases sitting between them. The CDR3 is made up of 16 amino acids. CDR1 is MNHNS and CDR2 is SASEGT in the germline V gene. This CDR3 reads CASSEGAGNLQETQYF. The CDR3 DNA is TGTGCCAGCAGTGAAGGGGCAGGAAACCTCCAAGAGACCCAGTACTTC.

The chain has TRBV4-1 and TRBJ2-7, with 8 bases identical to TRBD2. Trimming took 0 bases from V and 3 from J; bases not matched to a gene: 7. CDR1 and CDR2 from the germline V gene are MGHRA and YSYEKL. The CDR3 runs 16 residues. The CDR3 sequence: CASSQEEAGESYEQYF. The DNA for the CDR3 is TGCGCCAGCAGCCAAGAAGAAGCGGGAGAGAGCTACGAGCAGTACTTC.

The V gene is TRBV6-6, the J gene TRBJ2-3; a weak D match, TRBD2 (7 bases). Germline assignment: CDR1 MNHNY and CDR2 SVGAGI (reference sequence). The CDR3 totals 12 residues. Between the trimmed V and J ends, which lost 6 bases and 6 bases, there was a span of 10 bases. The CDR3 sequence is CASSGGRDTQYF. For the CDR3, the DNA is TGTGCCAGCAGCGGGGGGCGGGATACGCAGTATTTT.

This sequence joins TRBV20-1 and TRBJ2-3; possible D gene TRBD2, 6 bases. The CDR3 totals 15 residues. The germline V gene encodes CDR1 DFQATT and CDR2 SNEGSKA (reference sequence). V was clipped by 3 bases and J by 2 bases, with 15 bases between them. The CDR3 reads CSARRAGSLTDTQYF. DNA for the CDR3: TGCAGTGCTAGGAGGGCGGGAAGCCTCACAGATACGCAGTATTTT.

This chain uses TRBV7-9 with TRBJ1-2, with TRBD1 matching over 8 bases. This CDR3 comprises 16 residues. V shed 5 bases and J 7 bases; nucleotides not matched to a gene: 15. The germline V gene encodes CDR1 SEHNR and CDR2 FQNEAQ (reference sequence). CDR3 in DNA: TGTGCCAGCAGCGGTCCCGGGACAGGACCCTCCGGTGGCTACACCTTC. It translates to CASSGPGTGPSGGYTF.

The V call is TRBV28, the J call TRBJ1-4, with TRBD1 identical over 8 bases. The V gene end was trimmed by 2 bases and the J gene end by 7 bases; junction bases not matched to a gene: 3. This CDR3 region has 14 residues. The germline V gene has CDR1 MDHEN and CDR2 SYDVKM. The CDR3 DNA reads as TGTGCCAGCAGTTTACTCGGGACAGGTGAAAAACTGTTTTTT. Its translation: CASSLLGTGEKLFF.

Only a few counts were recorded for this clonotype. This CDR3 reads CASSFEGRHSNQPQHF. In DNA, the CDR3 is TGTGCCAGCAGTTTTGAGGGGCGTCATAGCAATCAGCCCCAGCATTTT. This rearrangement joins TRBV12-3 or TRBV12-4 to TRBJ1-5; tentative D call: TRBD1 (5 bases). This CDR3 comprises 16 residues. V gave up 3 bases and J gave up 0 bases, with 12 bases separating them.

The gene calls are TRBV13 and TRBJ2-5; D is tentatively TRBD1 or TRBD2 (5 bases each). The end of the DNA is better explained by TRBJ2-7, so the J call may be wrong. CDR3 length: 15 residues. The germline gives CDR1 PRHDT, CDR2 FYEKMQ (reference sequence). CDR3 loop: CASGGGPAGNGEQYF. In DNA form, the CDR3 reads TGTGCCAGCGGCGGAGGCCCGGCAGGGAACGGCGAGCAGTACTTC.

This clonotype has at least ten counts. J is TRBJ2-7 and V is TRBV29-1, with 10 bases lining up with TRBD1. The CDR3 extends over 17 amino acids. Germline V gene data show CDR1 as SQVTM and CDR2 as ANQGSEA. With V trimmed by 6 bases and J by 4 bases, 18 bases remained unmatched. The CDR3 DNA sequence: TGCAGCGTGAGAGCACCGGGACAGGGGCTCTTCCAGTACGAGCAGTACTTC. Its protein product is CSVRAPGQGLFQYEQYF.

This clonotype occurred a few times. The chain couples TRBV2 to TRBJ2-3; TRBD2 aligns across 7 bases. The CDR3 runs 13 residues. V lost 8 bases and J lost 3; bases outside the gene matches: 5. From germline, CDR1 is SNHLY and CDR2 FYNNEI. For the CDR3, the DNA is TGTGCCAGCGGGGGGGTTGGGACAGATACGCAGTATTTT. Translation: CASGGVGTDTQYF.